The 7 T cell receptor beta chains below were found in one sample sequenced in a study of T-cell memory formation after mild COVID-19. A single record per CDR3 protein comes from TCRdb applying MiXCR to the 5' RACE reads. Here the sample spans some 450,000 distinct CDR3 sequences, about 20% being singletons. The specimen sequenced was PBMCs or a T cell subset sorted from them (not recorded which). These receptors originate from a man in his late teens or twenties who had mild COVID-19 (a few samples of this study predate the infection). Cell type and time point are not known.

Only a few counts were recorded for this clonotype. V and J are TRBV10-3 and TRBJ1-3; 11 bases fit TRBD1. The CDR3 sequence is 16 residues long. Germline CDR1 ENHRY, CDR2 SYGVKD. Trimming removed 5 bases from V and 1 base from J; junction bases left unmatched: 4. CDR3 DNA: TGTGCCATCAGTTCCGGGACAGGGGGTTCTGGAAACACCATATATTTT. Translation gives CAISSGTGGSGNTIYF.

This clonotype was seen more than once but under ten times. J is TRBJ2-1 and V is TRBV6-5; D tentatively reads TRBD1 or TRBD2 (5 bases each). The germline CDR1 and CDR2 sequences are MNHEY and SVGAGI. CDR3 length: 16 amino acids. The V end lost 3 bases, the J end lost 5 bases, and 17 bases lay between the germline ends. Here the CDR3 reads CASSYYGAPLDNEQFF. The CDR3 DNA reads TGTGCCAGCAGTTATTACGGGGCGCCCCTGGACAATGAGCAGTTCTTC.

The chain has TRBV29-1 and TRBJ2-2; no definite D call. The germline V gene has CDR1 SQVTM and CDR2 ANQGSEA. V lost 5 bases and J 1 base, leaving 14 bases between the germline ends. The CDR3 is 15 amino acids. The CDR3 region has the DNA TGCAGCGTTCAGATGTTTTTCGGGAACACCGGGGAGCTGTTTTTT. Protein product: CSVQMFFGNTGELFF.

There are a few counts of this clonotype. The chain has TRBV11-2 and TRBJ2-1; the match to TRBD2 covers 7 bases. Germline CDR1 is SGHAT and CDR2 is FQNNGV. The CDR3 spans 15 residues. Losses at the gene ends were 5 bases for V and 5 bases for J; bases not matched to a gene: 9. CDR3 sequence reads: CASSPGLVSDNEQFF. CDR3 coding DNA: TGTGCCAGCAGCCCCGGACTAGTATCCGACAATGAGCAGTTCTTC. The whole variable domain, filled in from reference TRBV11-2 and TRBJ2-1, reads EAGVAQSPRYKIIEKRQSVAFWCNPISGHATLYWYQQILGQGPKLLIQFQNNGVVDDSQLPKDRFSAERLKGVDSTLKIQPAKLEDSAVYLCASSPGLVSDNEQFFGPGTRLTVL.

The gene calls are TRBV15 and TRBJ1-5; 7 bases line up with TRBD1. V shed 3 bases and J 6 bases; nucleotides not matched to a gene: 11. The germline CDR1 and CDR2 sequences are LNHNV and YYDKDF (reference sequence). This CDR3 spans 16 amino acids. Written as DNA, the CDR3 is TGTGCCACCAGCAGCCCCCGGGAGGGGGCCGGTCAGCCCCAGCATTTT. Protein product: CATSSPREGAGQPQHF.

V usage is TRBV9 and J usage is TRBJ1-5; D is unclear. This CDR3 is 12 amino acids long. Trimming removed 5 bases from V and 7 bases from J, with 10 bases in between. Germline CDR1 SGDLS, CDR2 YYNGEE. CDR3 in DNA: TGTGCCAGCAGTGGGGTTTTGCAGCCCCAGCATTTT. Amino acids: CASSGVLQPQHF.

This clonotype came up a few times. The rearrangement joins TRBV11-2 to TRBJ2-1, with D perhaps TRBD1 (5 bases). This CDR3 spans 13 amino acids. Germline CDR1 and CDR2: SGHAT and FQNNGV. Between the trimmed V and J ends, which lost 5 bases and 10 bases, there was a span of 15 bases. The CDR3 region is CASSGYRQTEQFF. The DNA for the CDR3 is TGTGCCAGCAGCGGATATAGACAGACAGAGCAGTTCTTC.